Listed here is a single T cell receptor beta chain. Its antigen is unknown. V shed 5 bases and J 6 bases; nucleotides not matched to a gene: 12. This CDR3 comprises 16 residues. Germline assignment: CDR1 SGHTA and CDR2 FQGNSA. The sample is drawn from a study of blood T cells in healthy people across ages. With a J-beta primer mix and a sample-barcoded 5' primer, a second PCR ran about 6 to 11 cycles. TCRdb independently ran MiXCR on the 5' RACE reads; one entry per CDR3 protein. The data contain around 400,000 distinct CDR3 sequences, roughly half of them singletons. Every sample had a minimum of 6.5 million PBMCs isolated. Study results and caveats: Strong correlation existed between TCR beta diversity and naive T cell percentage. PBMCs left unsorted prevented a conclusive naive versus antigen-experienced comparison.

The specimen sequenced was blood. This sequence joins TRBV7-2 and TRBJ2-1; TRBD2 aligns across 8 bases. This sequence was found in a man in his 60s in good health. As DNA, the CDR3 is TGTGCCAGCAGCCGCTCCGGGACTAGAGGCTCCAATGAGCAGTTCTTC. This gives the protein CASSRSGTRGSNEQFF. Combining the CDR3 with reference TRBV7-2 and TRBJ2-1 gives the whole variable domain GAGVSQSPSNKVTEKGKDVELRCDPISGHTALYWYRQSLGQGLEFLIYFQGNSAPDKSGLPSDRFSAERTGGSVSTLTIQRTQQEDSAVYLCASSRSGTRGSNEQFFGPGTRLTVL.